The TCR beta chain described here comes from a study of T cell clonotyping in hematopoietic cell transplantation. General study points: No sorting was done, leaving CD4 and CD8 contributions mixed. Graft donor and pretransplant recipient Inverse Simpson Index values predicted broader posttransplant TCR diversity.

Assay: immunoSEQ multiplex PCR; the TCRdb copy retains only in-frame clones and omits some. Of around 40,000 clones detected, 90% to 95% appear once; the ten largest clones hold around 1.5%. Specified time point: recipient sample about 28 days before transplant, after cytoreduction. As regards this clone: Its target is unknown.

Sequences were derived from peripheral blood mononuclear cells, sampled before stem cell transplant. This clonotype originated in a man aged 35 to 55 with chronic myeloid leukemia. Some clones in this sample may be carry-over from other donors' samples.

CDR3 DNA: TGTGCCAGCAGCTTGTCGACAGGGCAAGAGACCCAGTACTTC. Protein product: CASSLSTGQETQYF. The genes are TRBV11-2 and TRBJ2-5; 7 bases align to TRBD1. Germline loops: CDR1 SGHAT, CDR2 FQNNGV. V shed 3 bases, J shed 2 bases, and the junction held 3 bases outside the gene matches. This CDR3 region has 14 residues.